The T cell receptor beta chain described here comes from a study of T cells after yellow fever vaccination. 5'RACE template switching added a universal primer site and UMIs to TCR cDNA. TCRdb used MiXCR to reprocess the 5' RACE reads, holding one entry per CDR3 protein. This sample has 240,000 or so distinct CDR3 sequences, with 6.9% found just once. Points from the study as a whole: A weaker but faster secondary response was observed, peaking on day 5 versus 15. From the bulk population, abundant clonotypes could contaminate and appear within FACS-sorted repertoires.

Of note for this clonotype: Its antigen is unidentified.

Per the germline V gene, CDR1 is DFQATT and CDR2 is SNEGSKA (reference sequence). This CDR3 region has 17 residues. Trimming at V came to 1 base and at J to 8 bases, leaving 15 bases not matched to a gene. Sequences were derived from CD4+ T cells sorted from PBMCs, sampled 15 days after the yellow fever booster vaccination. The TCR comes from a man younger than 40 who received the YFV17D yellow fever vaccine. The genes are TRBV20-1 and TRBJ2-1, with 9 bases lining up with TRBD2. Here the CDR3 DNA reads TGCAGTGCTAGAGGCCCCTTAGGGCTAGCGGGAAAGGATGAGCAGTTCTTC. Protein sequence: CSARGPLGLAGKDEQFF.